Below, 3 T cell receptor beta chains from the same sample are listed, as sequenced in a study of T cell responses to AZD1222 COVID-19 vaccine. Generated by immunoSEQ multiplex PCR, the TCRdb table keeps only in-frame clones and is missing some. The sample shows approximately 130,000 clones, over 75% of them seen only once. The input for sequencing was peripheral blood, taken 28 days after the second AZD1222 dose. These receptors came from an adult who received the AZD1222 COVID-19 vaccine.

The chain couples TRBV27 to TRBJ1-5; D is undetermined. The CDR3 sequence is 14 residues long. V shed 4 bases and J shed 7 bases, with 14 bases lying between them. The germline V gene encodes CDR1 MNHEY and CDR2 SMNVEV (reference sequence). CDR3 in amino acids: CASSSRPVGQPQHF. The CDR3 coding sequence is TGTGCCAGCAGTTCCCGTCCGGTCGGCCAGCCCCAGCATTTT.

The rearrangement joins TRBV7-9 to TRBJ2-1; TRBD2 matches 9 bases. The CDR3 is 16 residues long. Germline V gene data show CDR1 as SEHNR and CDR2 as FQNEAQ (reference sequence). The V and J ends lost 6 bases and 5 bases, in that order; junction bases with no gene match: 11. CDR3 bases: TGTGCCAGCAGTATCGTGGGTAGCGGGAGTCACAATGAGCAGTTCTTC. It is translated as CASSIVGSGSHNEQFF.

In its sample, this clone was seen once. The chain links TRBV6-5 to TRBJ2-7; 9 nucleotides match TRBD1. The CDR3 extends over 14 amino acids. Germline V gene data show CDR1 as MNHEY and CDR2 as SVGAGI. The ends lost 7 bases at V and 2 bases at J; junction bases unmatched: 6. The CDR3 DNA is TGTGCCAGCATCTTGACAGGGGGACCCTACGAGCAGTACTTC. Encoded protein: CASILTGGPYEQYF.